This is a list of T cell receptor beta chains from one sample in a study of blood T cells in healthy people across ages. TCRdb re-called the 5' RACE reads through MiXCR, storing one row per CDR3 protein. The repertoire holds under 1,100,000 distinct CDR3 sequences, approximately 25% seen once, with less than 0.75% in the top ten. These data were likewise used in another study, on T cells of mothers and their children.

Sequenced: blood. All receptors come from a girl aged 2 to 9 in good health. Each CDR3 is given with its conserved first and last residue. A D gene is named only where the DNA matches it firmly. Size is omitted from some rows. Given values are once, few, many or a class for expanded clones.

cdr3_aa cdr3_nt j_call clone_size d_call v_call
CASSDGTAYEQYF TGTGCCAGCAGTGACGGGACTGCCTACGAGCAGTACTTC TRBJ2-7 few NA TRBV6-5
CASSMAGGSEQFF TGTGCCAGTAGTATGGCAGGGGGGAGTGAGCAGTTCTTC TRBJ2-1 few NA TRBV19
CASSPYGGGAVVGELFF TGTGCCAGCAGCCCCTATGGCGGGGGGGCGGTCGTCGGGGAGCTGTTTTTT TRBJ2-2 few TRBD2 TRBV13
CASSPSGAGELFF TGTGCCAGCAGCCCTTCGGGTGCGGGGGAACTGTTTTTT TRBJ1-4 few NA TRBV28
CSARSQTSTGELFF TGCAGTGCCAGATCGCAAACTTCGACCGGGGAGCTGTTTTTT TRBJ2-2 many NA TRBV20-1
CVSSQDDSYEQYF TGTGTCAGCAGCCAAGATGACAGTTACGAGCAGTACTTC TRBJ2-7 NA NA TRBV3-1
CAGSSGPSDAGNTIYF TGTGCCGGCAGTTCCGGGCCCTCGGACGCTGGAAACACCATATATTTT TRBJ1-3 NA NA TRBV28
CAINSGGEQFF TGTGCCATCAATTCGGGAGGCGAGCAGTTCTTC TRBJ2-1 NA TRBD2 TRBV10-3
CASSYRDQETQYF TGTGCCAGCAGTTACAGGGACCAAGAGACCCAGTACTTC TRBJ2-5 few NA TRBV6-2/TRBV6-3
CASSLGDDGGGKLFF TGCGCCAGCAGCTTAGGGGACGACGGAGGGGGAAAACTGTTTTTT TRBJ1-4 few NA TRBV5-1
CSARDGGMKVDSPLHF TGCAGTGCTAGAGATGGCGGGATGAAGGTGGATTCACCCCTCCACTTT TRBJ1-6 few NA TRBV20-1
CASSAPLAEETQYF TGTGCCAGCAGCGCCCCCCTGGCGGAAGAGACCCAGTACTTC TRBJ2-5 NA NA TRBV7-9
CASSPSGVAGETQYF TGTGCCAGCAGCCCGAGTGGGGTGGCCGGGGAGACCCAGTACTTC TRBJ2-5 NA NA TRBV7-9
CASSLQGPVWNEQYF TGTGCCAGCAGTTTACAGGGGCCGGTCTGGAACGAGCAGTACTTC TRBJ2-7 few NA TRBV27
CSARDTGSGETQYF TGCAGTGCTAGAGATACCGGGTCTGGGGAGACCCAGTACTTC TRBJ2-5 NA NA TRBV20-1
CSVALQGPETQYF TGCAGCGTTGCCTTACAGGGCCCAGAGACCCAGTACTTC TRBJ2-5 NA NA TRBV29-1
CASRGVDYEKLFF TGCGCCAGCAGAGGGGTAGACTATGAAAAACTGTTTTTT TRBJ1-4 NA NA TRBV5-1
CATSRETPRYNEQFF TGTGCCACCAGCAGAGAAACACCTAGGTACAATGAGCAGTTCTTC TRBJ2-1 few NA TRBV15
CASSLAGEGYQNEQFF TGTGCCAGCAGCTTAGCGGGCGAGGGTTATCAGAATGAGCAGTTCTTC TRBJ2-1 few NA TRBV7-9
CASSQTPLGNSGSVRNEQFF TGTGCCAGCAGCCAAACCCCACTGGGTAATAGCGGGAGTGTTCGAAATGAGCAGTTCTTC TRBJ2-1 NA TRBD2 TRBV4-2
CASSSHDLEGKSGELFF TGTGCCAGCAGCTCCCACGATTTGGAGGGCAAGTCCGGGGAGCTGTTTTTT TRBJ2-2 few NA TRBV9
CSASKPAGSYEQYF TGCAGTGCTTCTAAGCCAGCGGGTTCCTACGAGCAGTACTTC TRBJ2-7 NA NA TRBV20-1
CASSLPAMVAIVSGELFF TGTGCCAGCAGCTTACCAGCCATGGTAGCGATTGTCTCCGGGGAGCTGTTTTTT TRBJ2-2 NA NA TRBV11-1
CASSLGLRDEQFF TGTGCCAGCAGTTTAGGCTTGAGGGATGAGCAGTTCTTC TRBJ2-1 NA NA TRBV7-2